This is a list of T cell receptor beta chains from one sample in a study of human T cells and chemical hapten exposure. TCRdb redid the calling of the RACE reads with MiXCR, one entry per CDR3 protein. The table lists roughly 74,000 distinct CDR3 sequences, approximately 35% of them singletons. The material was whole blood, obtained in connection with sensitization to the hapten diphenylcyclopropenone (DPC). Receptors were obtained from a man aged 40-49 years with alopecia areata. Some clones in this sample may be carry-over from other donors' samples. The CDR3 runs from the conserved cysteine through the conserved F or W. D genes are given only for firm matches. Clone size is not always given. Where it is, it says once, few, many or a class for expanded clones.

. TRBJ1-6 . TRBV28 TGTGCCAGCAGCCCAGGGATTAGGGATTCACCCCTCCACTTT CASSPGIRDSPLHF
. TRBJ1-5 . TRBV6-5 TGTGCCAGCAGTTTCGATTCTACTGGGCAGCCCCAGCATTTT CASSFDSTGQPQHF
few TRBJ2-1 . TRBV6-2/TRBV6-3 TGTGCCAGCACTAGCAGTTCGACAGCCCGAAACAATGAGCAGTTCTTC CASTSSSTARNNEQFF
few TRBJ2-7 . TRBV7-9 TGTGCCAGCAGCTTGGGCAGTTACTCCTACGAGCAGTACTTC CASSLGSYSYEQYF
few TRBJ1-4 . TRBV12-3/TRBV12-4 TGTGCCAGCAGACGCACGGCTAATGAAAAACTGTTTTTT CASRRTANEKLFF
few TRBJ1-3 . TRBV5-5 TGTGCCAGCAGCTTGGACAACTCTGGAAACACCATATATTTT CASSLDNSGNTIYF
. TRBJ2-4 . TRBV20-1 TGCAGTGCTAGGGAGGGGGGGGCCAAAAACATTCAGTACTTC CSAREGGAKNIQYF
few TRBJ2-4 . TRBV6-2/TRBV6-3 TGTGCCAGCAGTACCCAGGACAGCAAAAACATTCAGTACTTC CASSTQDSKNIQYF
. TRBJ1-5 . TRBV7-2 TGTGCCAGCAGCTTAGAGGGTGTGGGAAGGCTAGGACAGCCCCAGCATTTT CASSLEGVGRLGQPQHF
. TRBJ1-5 . TRBV12-3/TRBV12-4 TGTGCCAGCAGTTTTGGTAGCAATCAGCCCCAGCATTTT CASSFGSNQPQHF
. TRBJ2-6 . TRBV27 TGTGCCAGCAGTTTTAGGGAACCCTCTCTCTCTGGGGCCAACGTCCTGACTTTC CASSFREPSLSGANVLTF
. TRBJ2-1 . TRBV6-5 TGTGCCAGCAGTCCGACAGACAATGAGCAGTTCTTC CASSPTDNEQFF
. TRBJ2-7 . TRBV7-2 TGTGCCAGCAGCTTAACGACGGGGTACGAGCAGTACTTC CASSLTTGYEQYF
. TRBJ2-2 . TRBV25-1 TGTGCCAGCAGTGATCACAGGGCCGCGAACACCGGGGAGCTGTTTTTT CASSDHRAANTGELFF
few TRBJ2-1 . TRBV7-2 TGTGCCAGCAGCAGGGGGGCTGTTTACAATGAGCAGTTCTTC CASSRGAVYNEQFF
few TRBJ2-3 TRBD1 TRBV27 TGTGCCAGCAGTTTAAGGACAGGGTTCACAGATACGCAGTATTTT CASSLRTGFTDTQYF
few TRBJ1-5 . TRBV6-1 TGTGCCAGCAGTTGGGGAGGGGGTGGTCAGCCCCAGCATTTT CASSWGGGGQPQHF
few TRBJ1-4 . TRBV6-2/TRBV6-3 TGTGCCAGCATTAATCGACGGCGGGAAAAACTGTTTTTT CASINRRREKLFF
. TRBJ2-1 . TRBV20-1 TGCAGTGCTAGTGCCCAGGGCAATGAGCAGTTCTTC CSASAQGNEQFF
. TRBJ2-6 . TRBV6-5 TGTGCCAGCAGTTACTCAGGACAGAGCTCTGGGGCCAACGTCCTGACTTTC CASSYSGQSSGANVLTF
. TRBJ2-1 TRBD2 TRBV10-3 TGTGCCACCTCGGGAGGGGATAATGAGCAGTTCTTC CATSGGDNEQFF
few TRBJ2-2 . TRBV11-3 TGTGCCAGCAGCGCAACAATTCGGGGCCCCGGAGGTACCGGGGAGCTGTTTTTT CASSATIRGPGGTGELFF
few TRBJ2-5 TRBD2 TRBV5-1 TGCGCCAGCAGCTTGGTCGGGGGGGCAGAGACCCAGTACTTC CASSLVGGAETQYF
. TRBJ2-2 TRBD2 TRBV24-1 TGTGCCACCAGTCTTAGCGGGAGGAACACCGGGGAGCTGTTTTTT CATSLSGRNTGELFF
few TRBJ1-1 . TRBV15 TGTGCCACCAGCGTATGGGGTTCGGGCACTGAAGCTTTCTTT CATSVWGSGTEAFF
few TRBJ2-3 . TRBV28 TGTGCCAGCAGCTATGGACCGGAGCAATCCACAGATACGCAGTATTTT CASSYGPEQSTDTQYF
. TRBJ2-1 TRBD2 TRBV10-3 TGTGCCATCGGACTAGCGGAGCCTTCCCACGTGGAGCAGTTCTTC CAIGLAEPSHVEQFF
few TRBJ2-6 . TRBV6-2/TRBV6-3 TGTGCCAGCAGTCGGGCAGGGATAGGATCTGGGGCCAACGTCCTGACTTTC CASSRAGIGSGANVLTF
. TRBJ2-7 . TRBV28 TGTGCCAGCAGGTCGCCGGGACGGGGAACCTACGAGCAGTACTTC CASRSPGRGTYEQYF
. TRBJ1-1 . TRBV7-2 TGTGCCAGCAGCTTATCAGGGACCTGGGGCAACACTGAAGCTTTCTTT CASSLSGTWGNTEAFF
. TRBJ2-3 . TRBV20-1 TGCAGTGCACAGTCCGCAGGTGCTGGAAGCACAGATACGCAGTATTTT CSAQSAGAGSTDTQYF
few TRBJ2-1 . TRBV4-3 TGCGCCAGCAGCCAAGATTCGTCCAGGGCTCCTTTCTACAATGAGCAGTTCTTC CASSQDSSRAPFYNEQFF
once TRBJ2-7 . TRBV28 TGTGCCAGCATTAGGGACGGAGGGTCCTACGAGCAGTACTTC CASIRDGGSYEQYF
few TRBJ2-5 TRBD2 TRBV4-1 TGCGCCAGCAGCCAAGTGAGGGGACTAGCGGGAGAGACCCAGTACTTC CASSQVRGLAGETQYF
few TRBJ2-1 . TRBV7-8 TGTGCCAGCAGCCTCAACCCGGGACGTACGAATGAGCAGTTCTTC CASSLNPGRTNEQFF
. TRBJ2-1 . TRBV20-1 TGCAGTGCTAGTGTCCTAGCATCTAGCCTTGAGCAGTTCTTC CSASVLASSLEQFF
many TRBJ2-4 TRBD2 TRBV20-1 TGCAGTGCTGCGGGACTAGCGGAGGGAGGGGAGTACTTC CSAAGLAEGGEYF
. TRBJ2-6 . TRBV6-6 TGTGCCAGCAGTAAACAGGGCCTCGGAGGTGGGGCCAACGTCCTGACTTTC CASSKQGLGGGANVLTF
few TRBJ2-5 TRBD1 TRBV28 TGTGCCAGCAGTCTGCGGACAGGGGGCTCAGCATTGGAGACCCAGTACTTC CASSLRTGGSALETQYF
few TRBJ2-2 TRBD1 TRBV20-1 TGCAGTGCCCGGAAGACAGGGGACCTCACCGGGGAGCTGTTTTTT CSARKTGDLTGELFF
. TRBJ2-5 . TRBV28 TGTGCCAGCAGTTCCCTTCGCAGGGGATCAAGAGAGACCCAGTACTTC CASSSLRRGSRETQYF
. TRBJ2-5 . TRBV12-5 TGTGCTAGTGGTCTAGGAGGGGAGACCCAGTACTTC CASGLGGETQYF
. TRBJ1-5 . TRBV19 TGTGCCAGTAGTGAGACCATACATGGCAATCAGCCCCAGCATTTT CASSETIHGNQPQHF
. TRBJ2-1 TRBD2 TRBV12-3/TRBV12-4 TGTGCCAGCAGTTTTGGGCGGGCGGGAGCCTACAATGAGCAGTTCTTC CASSFGRAGAYNEQFF
few TRBJ2-1 . TRBV7-9 TGTGCCAGCAGCCCCACGCTAGAAAATTTTAAGGGGAGTGAGCAGTTCTTC CASSPTLENFKGSEQFF
few TRBJ1-4 . TRBV27 TGTGCCAGCAGTCCCCGTTTGGCAACTAATGAAAAACTGTTTTTT CASSPRLATNEKLFF
few TRBJ2-7 TRBD2 TRBV20-1 TGCAGTGCTAGACGTCTAGCGGGAGGGCAGAACGAGCAGTACTTC CSARRLAGGQNEQYF
. TRBJ2-7 TRBD2 TRBV6-5 TGTGCCAGCAAACGAAAAGCGGGAGGGCGGAACGAGCAGTACTTC CASKRKAGGRNEQYF
. TRBJ2-1 TRBD2 TRBV14 TGTGCCAGCAGCCAAGGCGCGGGAGGGGGCAATGAGCAGTTCTTC CASSQGAGGGNEQFF
. TRBJ2-7 TRBD1 TRBV15 TGTGCCACCAGCACCATCGACAGGGGCCACGAGCAGTACTTC CATSTIDRGHEQYF
. TRBJ2-1 . TRBV5-1 TGCGCCAGCAGCAGGTCCGGGACCAGGTCCTACAATGAGCAGTTCTTC CASSRSGTRSYNEQFF
few TRBJ1-5 TRBD1 TRBV6-5 TGTGCCAGCAGGCACAGGGGACGGGGCAATCAGCCCCAGCATTTT CASRHRGRGNQPQHF
. TRBJ2-1 . TRBV7-9 TGTGCCAGCAGCTTACTTGCGGATGAGCAGTTCTTC CASSLLADEQFF
few TRBJ1-1 . TRBV5-5 TGTGCCAGCAGCCCTCCGGGCAGGACTGAAGCTTTCTTT CASSPPGRTEAFF